This T cell receptor (beta chain) was observed in a study of T cells in Graves' hyperthyroidism and ophthalmopathy. This clonotype showed up just a few times. Its target is unknown. RNA transcripts provided the source from which TCR beta CDR3 regions were amplified. Carried out on the TCR CDR3, a first-round RT-PCR used the HTBI primer set. A single record per CDR3 protein comes from TCRdb applying MiXCR to the multiplex PCR reads. Among approximately 400,000 distinct CDR3 sequences listed, more than 12% were seen once. Study-level points and caveats: Most thyroid clonotypes with frequency above 0.001 were detected in blood. Ophthalmopathy and stable hyperthyroidism were separated by a 13 V-J model.

The CDR3 totals 17 residues. Germline-derived CDR1 and CDR2 are DFQATT and SNEGSKA (reference sequence). V shed 7 bases and J 2 bases; nucleotides not matched to a gene: 15. The source material was blood. The genes are TRBV20-1 and TRBJ1-3; 9 nucleotides align to TRBD1. The TCR comes from a woman aged 25 to 39 with Graves' ophthalmopathy. The CDR3 DNA is TGCAGTGTACCGGGACAGGGAGGACGTTTAACTGGAAACACCATATATTTT. Translation: CSVPGQGGRLTGNTIYF.